This T cell receptor (beta chain) was obtained from a study of cytomegalovirus exposure and HLA in healthy donors. Study-wide points: TCR beta V- and J-gene trimming, according to a later analysis, was linked to a missense DCLRE1C variant.

In regard to this clone: Its cognate antigen is unknown.

In the PCR, 60 Vbeta and 13 Jbeta primers were used. This table comes from immunoSEQ multiplex PCR, and its TCRdb copy is limited to in-frame clones, with some not included. The sample records about 200,000 clones, less than 85% being singletons. The germline gives CDR1 MNHNS, CDR2 SASEGT. Trimming at V came to 11 bases and at J to 5 bases, leaving 2 bases not matched to a gene. CDR3 length: 11 amino acids. The material sequenced was PBMCs. This sequence originates from a girl aged 2 to 10 in good health and CMV-seronegative. The J gene is TRBJ2-7, the V gene TRBV6-1; 11 bases fit TRBD1. CDR3 in amino acids: CAGQGADEQYF. The CDR3 coding sequence is TGTGCCGGACAGGGGGCGGACGAGCAGTACTTC.